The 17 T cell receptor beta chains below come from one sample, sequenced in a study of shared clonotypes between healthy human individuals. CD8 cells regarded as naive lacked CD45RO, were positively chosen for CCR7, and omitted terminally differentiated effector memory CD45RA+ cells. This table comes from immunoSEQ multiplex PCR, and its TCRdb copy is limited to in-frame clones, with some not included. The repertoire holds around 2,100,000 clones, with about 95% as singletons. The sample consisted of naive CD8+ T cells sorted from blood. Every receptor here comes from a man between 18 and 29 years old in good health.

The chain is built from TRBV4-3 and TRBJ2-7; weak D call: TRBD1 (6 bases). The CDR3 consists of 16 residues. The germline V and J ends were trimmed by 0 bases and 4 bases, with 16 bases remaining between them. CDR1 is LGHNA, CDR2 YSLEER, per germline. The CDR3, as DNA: TGCGCCAGCAGCCAAGATATGGGGGCGAGCGCTTACGAGCAGTACTTC. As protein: CASSQDMGASAYEQYF.

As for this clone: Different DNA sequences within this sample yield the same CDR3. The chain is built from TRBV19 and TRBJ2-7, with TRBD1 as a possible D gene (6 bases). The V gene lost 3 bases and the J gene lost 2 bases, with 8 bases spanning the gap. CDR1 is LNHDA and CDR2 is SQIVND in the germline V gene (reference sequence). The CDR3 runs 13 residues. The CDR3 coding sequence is TGTGCCAGTAGTATGACAGGAGCCTACGAGCAGTACTTC. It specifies CASSMTGAYEQYF. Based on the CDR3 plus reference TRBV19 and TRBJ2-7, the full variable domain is DGGITQSPKYLFRKEGQNVTLSCEQNLNHDAMYWYRQDPGQGLRLIYYSQIVNDFQKGDIAEGYSVSREKKESFPLTVTSAQKNPTAFYLCASSMTGAYEQYFGPGTRLTVT.

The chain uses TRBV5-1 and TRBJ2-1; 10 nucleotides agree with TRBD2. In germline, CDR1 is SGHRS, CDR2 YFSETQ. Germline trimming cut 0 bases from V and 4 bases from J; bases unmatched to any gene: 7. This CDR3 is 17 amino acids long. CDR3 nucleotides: TGCGCCAGCAGCTTGGCTGGACTAGCGGCCTTATACAATGAGCAGTTCTTC. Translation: CASSLAGLAALYNEQFF.

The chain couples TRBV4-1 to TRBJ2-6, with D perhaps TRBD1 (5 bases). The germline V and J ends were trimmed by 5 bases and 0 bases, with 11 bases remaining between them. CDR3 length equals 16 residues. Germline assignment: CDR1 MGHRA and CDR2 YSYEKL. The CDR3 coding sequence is TGCGCCAGCAGCTCAAGGGGTGACTCTGGGGCCAACGTCCTGACTTTC. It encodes CASSSRGDSGANVLTF.

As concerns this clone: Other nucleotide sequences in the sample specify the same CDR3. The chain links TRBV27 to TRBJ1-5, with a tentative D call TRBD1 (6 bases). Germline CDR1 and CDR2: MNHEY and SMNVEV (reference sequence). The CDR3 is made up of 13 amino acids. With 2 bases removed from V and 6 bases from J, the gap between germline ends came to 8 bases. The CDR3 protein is CASSLRGAQPQHF. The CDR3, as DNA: TGTGCCAGCAGTTTAAGGGGGGCTCAGCCCCAGCATTTT.

The chain's CDR3 is CASSHRQDVEGYTF. The CDR3 coding sequence is TGTGCCAGCAGCCACAGACAGGATGTGGAAGGCTACACCTTC. The chain is built from TRBV4-2 and TRBJ1-2, with a possible D match to TRBD1 (6 bases). With 3 bases removed from V and 8 bases from J, the gap between germline ends came to 16 bases. The CDR3 loop spans 14 amino acids. Germline values: CDR1 LGHNA, CDR2 YNFKEQ.

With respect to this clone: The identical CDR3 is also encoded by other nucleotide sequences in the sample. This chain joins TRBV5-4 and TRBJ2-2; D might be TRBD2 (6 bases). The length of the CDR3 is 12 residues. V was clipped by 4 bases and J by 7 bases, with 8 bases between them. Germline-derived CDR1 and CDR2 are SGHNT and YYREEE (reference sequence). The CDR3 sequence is CASSLGGGELFF. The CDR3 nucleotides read TGTGCCAGCAGCCTCGGGGGCGGGGAGCTGTTTTTT.

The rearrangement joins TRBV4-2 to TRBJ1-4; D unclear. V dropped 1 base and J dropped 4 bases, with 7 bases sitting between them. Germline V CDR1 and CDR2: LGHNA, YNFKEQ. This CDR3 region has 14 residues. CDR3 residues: CASSQAAGNEKLFF. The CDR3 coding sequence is TGTGCCAGCAGCCAAGCGGCGGGTAATGAAAAACTGTTTTTT.

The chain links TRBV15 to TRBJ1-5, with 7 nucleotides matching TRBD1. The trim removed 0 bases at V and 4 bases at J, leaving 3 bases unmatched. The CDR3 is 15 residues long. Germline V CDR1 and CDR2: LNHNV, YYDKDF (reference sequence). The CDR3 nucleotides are TGTGCCACCAGCAGAGATTTGGGACAGAATCAGCCCCAGCATTTT. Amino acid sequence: CATSRDLGQNQPQHF.

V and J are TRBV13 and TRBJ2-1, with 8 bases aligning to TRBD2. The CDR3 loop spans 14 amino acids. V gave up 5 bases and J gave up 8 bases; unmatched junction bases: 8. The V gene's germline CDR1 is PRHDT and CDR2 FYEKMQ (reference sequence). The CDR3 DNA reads TGTGCCAGCAGCGCTGGACTAGCTTTCGATGAGCAGTTCTTC. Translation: CASSAGLAFDEQFF.

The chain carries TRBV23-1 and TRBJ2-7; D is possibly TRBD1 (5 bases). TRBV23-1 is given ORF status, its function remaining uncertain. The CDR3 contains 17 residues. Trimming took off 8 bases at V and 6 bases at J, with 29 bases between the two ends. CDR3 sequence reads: CASVITHRQWILLEQYF. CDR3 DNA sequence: TGCGCCAGCGTCATCACTCATAGACAGTGGATCCTGCTCGAGCAGTACTTC.

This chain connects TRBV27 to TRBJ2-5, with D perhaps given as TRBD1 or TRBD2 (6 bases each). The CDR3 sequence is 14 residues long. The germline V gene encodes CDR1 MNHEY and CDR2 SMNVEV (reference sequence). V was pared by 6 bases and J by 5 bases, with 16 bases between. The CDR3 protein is CASRFGGSVETQYF. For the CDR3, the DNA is TGTGCCAGCAGATTCGGGGGCTCGGTGGAGACCCAGTACTTC.

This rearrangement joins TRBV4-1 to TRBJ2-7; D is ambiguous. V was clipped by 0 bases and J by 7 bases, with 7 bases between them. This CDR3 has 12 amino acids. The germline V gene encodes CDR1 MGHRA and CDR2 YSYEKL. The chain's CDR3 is CASSQDFGEQYF. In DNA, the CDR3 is TGCGCCAGCAGCCAAGATTTTGGGGAGCAGTACTTC.

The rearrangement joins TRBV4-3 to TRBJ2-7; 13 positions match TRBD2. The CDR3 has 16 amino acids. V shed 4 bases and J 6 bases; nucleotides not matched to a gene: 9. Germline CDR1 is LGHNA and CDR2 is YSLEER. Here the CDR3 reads CASSREGLAGVGEQYF. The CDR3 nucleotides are TGCGCCAGCAGCCGAGAAGGACTAGCGGGAGTGGGCGAGCAGTACTTC.

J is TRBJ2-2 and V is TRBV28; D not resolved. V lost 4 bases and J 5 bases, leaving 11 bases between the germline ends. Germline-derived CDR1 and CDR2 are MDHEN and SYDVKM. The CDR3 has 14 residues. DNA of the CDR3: TGTGCCAGCAGTTCAAGGGTAGCTACCGGGGAGCTGTTTTTT. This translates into CASSSRVATGELFF.

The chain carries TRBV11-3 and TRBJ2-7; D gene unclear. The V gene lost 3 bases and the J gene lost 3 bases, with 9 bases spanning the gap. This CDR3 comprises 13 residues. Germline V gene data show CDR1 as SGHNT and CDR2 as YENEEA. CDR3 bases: TGTGCCAGCAGCTTTTCCGCCGACTACGAGCAGTACTTC. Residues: CASSFSADYEQYF.

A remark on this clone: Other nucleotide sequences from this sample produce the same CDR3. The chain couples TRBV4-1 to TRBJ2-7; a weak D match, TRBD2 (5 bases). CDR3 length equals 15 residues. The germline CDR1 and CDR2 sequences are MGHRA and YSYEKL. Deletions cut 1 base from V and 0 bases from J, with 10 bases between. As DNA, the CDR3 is TGCGCCAGCAGCCAAGTGTTGGGGAGCTCCTACGAGCAGTACTTC. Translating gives CASSQVLGSSYEQYF.